One sample yielded the 20 T cell receptor beta chains listed below, sequenced in a study of T cells after posttransplantation cyclophosphamide. The table came from immunoSEQ multiplex PCR; TCRdb's copy has only in-frame clones and leaves some out. The sample shows roughly 11,000 clones, about 80% of them seen only once. Controls had myeloablative marrow grafts with methotrexate and calcineurin inhibitor, sampled at 1 year. This sample comprised PBMCs, obtained 350 to 400 days after allogeneic stem cell transplant with calcineurin inhibitor and methotrexate. These TCRs come from a male patient aged 30 to 39 who received an allogeneic stem cell transplant from an unrelated donor, was CMV-positive, and had acute GVHD only. Some T cells may originate from the graft donor.

The rearrangement joins TRBV28 to TRBJ1-5; TRBD1 agrees at 7 bases. The CDR3 covers 16 residues. Looked up from germline, CDR1 is MDHEN and CDR2 is SYDVKM. V was clipped by 4 bases and J by 6 bases; unmatched bases: 12. CDR3 nucleotide sequence: TGTGCCAGCAGTTCGACAGGGTTGCCCCGGAGTCAGCCCCAGCATTTT. Protein product: CASSSTGLPRSQPQHF.

This clone was seen only once. This chain joins TRBV2 and TRBJ2-3, with TRBD2 matching over 13 bases. Germline loops: CDR1 SNHLY, CDR2 FYNNEI. This CDR3 region has 16 residues. V gave up 1 base and J gave up 6 bases; unmatched junction bases: 4. The CDR3 region has the DNA TGTGCCAGCAGTGAAGGGGGACTAGCGGGATCGGATACGCAGTATTTT. Protein sequence: CASSEGGLAGSDTQYF.

The rearrangement joins TRBV29-1 to TRBJ2-1; TRBD2 is a possible D gene (5 bases). V was clipped by 5 bases and J by 0 bases, with 8 bases between them. Looked up from germline, CDR1 is SQVTM and CDR2 is ANQGSEA. This CDR3 spans 13 amino acids. CDR3 amino acids: CSVPRDSYNEQFF. The CDR3 DNA follows: TGCAGCGTTCCTCGGGACTCCTACAATGAGCAGTTCTTC.

V gene TRBV4-1 combines with J gene TRBJ1-2, with a possible D match to TRBD1 (6 bases). Germline loops: CDR1 MGHRA, CDR2 YSYEKL. V was trimmed by 0 bases and J by 2 bases, leaving 10 bases between them. The CDR3 is 15 amino acids. The CDR3 DNA reads as TGCGCCAGCAGCCAAGACGTAGGACAGAACTATGGCTACACCTTC. As protein: CASSQDVGQNYGYTF.

This rearrangement joins TRBV5-1 to TRBJ1-4, with D perhaps TRBD1 (6 bases). Germline V gene data show CDR1 as SGHRS and CDR2 as YFSETQ. The CDR3 totals 13 residues. V lost 5 bases and J lost 7, with 12 bases in between. CDR3 region: CASSLRTVEKLFF. The CDR3, as DNA: TGCGCCAGCAGTCTGCGGACAGTTGAAAAACTGTTTTTT. The complete variable domain, with remaining parts taken from reference TRBV5-1 and TRBJ1-4, reads KAGVTQTPRYLIKTRGQQVTLSCSPISGHRSVSWYQQTPGQGLQFLFEYFSETQRNKGNFPGRFSGRQFSNSRSEMNVSTLELGDSALYLCASSLRTVEKLFFGSGTQLSVL.

CDR3 region: CASSVGRGGLETQYF. The CDR3 DNA is TGCGCCAGCAGTGTCGGGCGGGGGGGCCTAGAGACCCAGTACTTC. The gene calls are TRBV10-2 and TRBJ2-5; 9 bases agree with TRBD2. Germline loops: CDR1 WSHSY, CDR2 SAAADI. This CDR3 is built from 15 residues. V lost 4 bases, J lost 4 bases, and 7 bases stayed unmatched.

CDR3 sequence: CASSGGQPQHF. In nucleotides, the CDR3 is TGTGCCAGCAGTGGAGGTCAGCCCCAGCATTTT. The V and J genes are TRBV6-1 and TRBJ1-5; D not resolved. The germline V gene has CDR1 MNHNS and CDR2 SASEGT. The CDR3 runs 11 residues. Trimming took 4 bases from V and 6 from J, leaving 4 bases between them.

The chain combines TRBV5-3 with TRBJ2-7; D not certain. TRBV5-3 is an open reading frame whose function is uncertain. CDR3 length: 13 residues. Trimming left V 3 bases short and J 0 bases short, with 7 bases between. Written as DNA, the CDR3 is TGTGCCAGAAGCTCCAACACCTCCTACGAGCAGTACTTC. Its translation is CARSSNTSYEQYF.

The gene calls are TRBV2 and TRBJ2-3, with D perhaps TRBD1 (6 bases). Germline V CDR1 and CDR2: SNHLY, FYNNEI. The V end lost 8 bases, the J end lost 7 bases, and 10 bases lay between the germline ends. The CDR3 loop spans 11 amino acids. CDR3 in amino acids: CASLQGNTQYF. The DNA for the CDR3 is TGTGCCAGCCTACAGGGAAATACGCAGTATTTT.

The V call is TRBV5-4, the J call TRBJ1-2; the D is unclear. In germline, CDR1 is SGHNT, CDR2 YYREEE (reference sequence). Trimming left V 0 bases short and J 6 bases short, with 12 bases between. The CDR3 covers 14 residues. CDR3 region: CASSLDQVLDGYTF. The CDR3, as DNA: TGTGCCAGCAGCTTGGATCAGGTCTTGGATGGCTACACCTTC. Full variable domain (rest looked up from reference TRBV5-4 and TRBJ1-2): ETGVTQSPTHLIKTRGQQVTLRCSSQSGHNTVSWYQQALGQGPQFIFQYYREEENGRGNFPPRFSGLQFPNYSSELNVNALELDDSALYLCASSLDQVLDGYTFGSGTRLTVV.

The chain joins TRBV6-5 to TRBJ2-2; D is undetermined. Trimming took 0 bases from V and 4 from J, leaving 9 bases between them. This CDR3 contains 15 residues. Germline lookup yields CDR1 MNHEY and CDR2 SVGAGI. CDR3 in amino acids: CASSYSIDSTGELFF. The DNA for the CDR3 is TGTGCCAGCAGTTACTCGATCGACTCCACCGGGGAGCTGTTTTTT.

V gene TRBV6-6 combines with J gene TRBJ1-5; no firm D call. The CDR3 loop spans 14 amino acids. V lost 6 bases, J lost 7 bases, and 16 bases lay in between. Per germline, CDR1 MNHNY and CDR2 SVGAGI (reference sequence). This CDR3 is CASSSGGNGQPQHF. The CDR3 DNA follows: TGTGCCAGCAGCTCAGGAGGTAATGGACAGCCCCAGCATTTT.

The chain recombines TRBV7-6 with TRBJ1-5; 7 bases line up with TRBD1. This CDR3 is built from 14 residues. Germline CDR1 reads SGHVS; CDR2 reads FNYEAQ. Trimming cost V 5 bases and J 2 bases; bases outside gene matches: 3. CDR3 sequence: CASSHDRGNQPQHF. In nucleotides, the CDR3 is TGTGCCAGCAGCCACGACAGGGGCAATCAGCCCCAGCATTTT.

V and J are TRBV2 and TRBJ2-7, with 9 bases identical to TRBD2. CDR3 length: 14 amino acids. Per the germline V gene, CDR1 is SNHLY and CDR2 is FYNNEI. Losses at the gene ends were 3 bases for V and 9 bases for J; bases not matched to a gene: 9. CDR3 in DNA: TGTGCCAGCAGTGATAGGGCGGGAGGGCCTCCGCAGTACTTC. Translating it yields CASSDRAGGPPQYF. The full variable domain, rest sourced from reference TRBV2 and TRBJ2-7, is EPEVTQTPSHQVTQMGQEVILRCVPISNHLYFYWYRQILGQKVEFLVSFYNNEISEKSEIFDDQFSVERPDGSNFTLKIRSTKLEDSAMYFCASSDRAGGPPQYFGPGTRLTVT.

The V call is TRBV5-1, the J call TRBJ1-1; no firm D call. Germline values: CDR1 SGHRS, CDR2 YFSETQ. Trimming removed 1 base from V and 5 bases from J, with 15 bases in between. CDR3 length: 15 residues. The CDR3 DNA reads TGCGCCAGCAGCTTGATGGGAGATTTGGGTACTGAAGCTTTCTTT. It codes for CASSLMGDLGTEAFF.

The V gene is TRBV9, the J gene TRBJ2-7; D is unclear. Trimming took off 3 bases at V and 2 bases at J, with 12 bases between the two ends. The CDR3 is 14 residues long. CDR1 SGDLS and CDR2 YYNGEE come from the germline V gene. CDR3 nucleotide sequence: TGTGCCAGCAGCGCTCAGGTAACCACCTACGAGCAGTACTTC. Residues: CASSAQVTTYEQYF.

Comments on this clone: One junction end does not reproduce the germline sequence, and a read error may be involved. The rearrangement uses TRBV4-3 and TRBJ2-1, with a tentative D call TRBD2 (5 bases). CDR1 is LGHNA and CDR2 is YSLEER in the germline V gene. The CDR3 runs 12 residues. CDR3 residues: CASSQDYLMRVF. The CDR3 DNA is TGCGCCAGCAGCCAAGACTACCTCATGCGGGTCTTC.

The chain recombines TRBV4-1 with TRBJ1-5, with D possibly being TRBD1 (5 bases). V shed 0 bases and J shed 0 bases, with 12 bases lying between them. The CDR3 has 17 amino acids. The V gene's germline CDR1 is MGHRA and CDR2 YSYEKL. The CDR3 DNA follows: TGCGCCAGCAGCCAAGATGGTGGGGCACATAGCAATCAGCCCCAGCATTTT. Encoded protein: CASSQDGGAHSNQPQHF.

This clone appeared a single time. The gene calls are TRBV5-6 and TRBJ1-2; no reliable D call. Germline V lookup: CDR1 SGHDT, CDR2 YYEEEE. The CDR3 spans 15 residues. Trimming shortened V by 4 bases and J by 8 bases, and 21 bases separated the two germline ends. The CDR3 protein is CASSLGLERKYGYTF. In DNA form, the CDR3 reads TGTGCCAGCAGCCTGGGGTTGGAGCGCAAATACGGCTACACCTTC.

This chain uses TRBV5-1 with TRBJ2-5, with D possibly being TRBD2 (6 bases). Germline lookup yields CDR1 SGHRS and CDR2 YFSETQ. The V end lost 6 bases, the J end lost 4 bases, and 13 bases lay between the germline ends. This CDR3 has 13 amino acids. CDR3 loop: CASKVVGGETQYF. The CDR3 coding sequence is TGCGCCAGCAAGGTTGTCGGGGGAGAGACCCAGTACTTC.